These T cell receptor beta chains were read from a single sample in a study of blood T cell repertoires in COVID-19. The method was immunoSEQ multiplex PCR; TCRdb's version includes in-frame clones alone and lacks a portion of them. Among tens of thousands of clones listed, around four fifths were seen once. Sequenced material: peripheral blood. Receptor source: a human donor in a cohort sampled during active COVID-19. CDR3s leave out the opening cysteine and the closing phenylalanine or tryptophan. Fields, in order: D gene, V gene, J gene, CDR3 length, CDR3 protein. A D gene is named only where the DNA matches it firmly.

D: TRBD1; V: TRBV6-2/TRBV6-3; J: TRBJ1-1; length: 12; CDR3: ASSQGAEDTEAF
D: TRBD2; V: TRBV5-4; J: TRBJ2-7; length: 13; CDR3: ASSFTSGGAYEQY
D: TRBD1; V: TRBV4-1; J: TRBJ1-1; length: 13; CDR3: ASSPPGQGLMGAF
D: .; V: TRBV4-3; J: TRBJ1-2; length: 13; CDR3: ASSQMGASVEGYT
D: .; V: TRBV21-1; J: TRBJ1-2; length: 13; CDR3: ASSKIVVGHYGYT
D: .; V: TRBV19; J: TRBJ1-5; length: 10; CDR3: ASSSYNQPQH
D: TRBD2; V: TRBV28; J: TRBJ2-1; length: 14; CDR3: ASSPLAGIAKNEQF
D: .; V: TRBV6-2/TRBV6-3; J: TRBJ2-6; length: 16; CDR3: ASSYGRTGNSGANVLT
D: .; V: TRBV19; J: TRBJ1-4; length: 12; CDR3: ASSISGGNEKLF
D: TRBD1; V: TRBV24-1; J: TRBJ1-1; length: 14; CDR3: ATSGVWTGMNTEAF
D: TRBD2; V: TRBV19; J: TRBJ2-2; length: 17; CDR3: ASRMIGLAASIRAGELF
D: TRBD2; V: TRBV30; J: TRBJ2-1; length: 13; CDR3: AWSDLAGKGNEQF
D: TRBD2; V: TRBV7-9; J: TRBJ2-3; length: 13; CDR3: ASSRTSGGEGTQY
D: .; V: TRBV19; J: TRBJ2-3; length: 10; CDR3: ASSVRADTQY
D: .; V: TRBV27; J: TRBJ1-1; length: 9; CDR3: ASLGPTEAF
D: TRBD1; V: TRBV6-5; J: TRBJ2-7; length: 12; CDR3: ASSRQGISYEQY
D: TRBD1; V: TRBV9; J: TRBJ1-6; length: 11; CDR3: ASSARWDRGNH
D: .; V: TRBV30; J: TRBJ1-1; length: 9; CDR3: AWSVSRYAF
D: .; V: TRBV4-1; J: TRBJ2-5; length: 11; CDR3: ASSQVSQETQY
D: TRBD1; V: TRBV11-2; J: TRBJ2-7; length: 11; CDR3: ASSWGQIYEQY
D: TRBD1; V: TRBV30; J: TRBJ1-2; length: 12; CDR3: AWFNRGPNYGYT
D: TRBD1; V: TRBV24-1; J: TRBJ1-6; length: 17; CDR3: ATTYRGLLYADYNSPLH
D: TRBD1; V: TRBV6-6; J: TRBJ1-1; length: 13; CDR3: ASSWGQSANTEAF
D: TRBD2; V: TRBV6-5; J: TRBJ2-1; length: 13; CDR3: ASRPLAGVIYEQF
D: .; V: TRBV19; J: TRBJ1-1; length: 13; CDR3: ASSIYQGLNTEAF
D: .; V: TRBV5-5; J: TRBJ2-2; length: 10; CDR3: ASSFSAGELF
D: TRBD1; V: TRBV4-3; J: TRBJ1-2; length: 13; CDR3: ASSQEGQGVYGYT
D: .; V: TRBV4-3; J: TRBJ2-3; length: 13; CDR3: ASSHGRGSTDTQY
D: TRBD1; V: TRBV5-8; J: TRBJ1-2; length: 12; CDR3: ASSPYRGMYGYT
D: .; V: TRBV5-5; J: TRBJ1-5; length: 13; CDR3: ASSFFSSGNQPQH
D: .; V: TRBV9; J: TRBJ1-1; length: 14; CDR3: ASSPRGREVMAEAF
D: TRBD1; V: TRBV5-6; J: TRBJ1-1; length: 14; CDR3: ASSWGQGTGDTEAF
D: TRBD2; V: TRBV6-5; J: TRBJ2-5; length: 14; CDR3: ASSYGLAGNQETQY
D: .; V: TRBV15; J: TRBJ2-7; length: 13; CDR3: ATSRDNRAGNEQY
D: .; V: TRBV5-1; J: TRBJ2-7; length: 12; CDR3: ASSLVAADYEQY
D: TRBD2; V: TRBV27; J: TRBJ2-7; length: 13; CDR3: ASQTSAESSYEQY
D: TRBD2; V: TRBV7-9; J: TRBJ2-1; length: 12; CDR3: ASTTSGSRDEQF
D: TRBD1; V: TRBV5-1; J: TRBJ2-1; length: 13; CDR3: ASSLSGTEFNEQF
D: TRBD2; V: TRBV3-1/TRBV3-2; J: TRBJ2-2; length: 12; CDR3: ASSRSGRAGELF
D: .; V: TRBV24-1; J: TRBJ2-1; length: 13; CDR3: ATSDTASGANEQF
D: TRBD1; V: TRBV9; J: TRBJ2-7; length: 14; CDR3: ASSDSSGTGFYEQY
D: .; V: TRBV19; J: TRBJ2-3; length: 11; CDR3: ASSSWGADTQY
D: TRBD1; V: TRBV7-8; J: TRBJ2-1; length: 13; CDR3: ASSPPGQGGNEQF